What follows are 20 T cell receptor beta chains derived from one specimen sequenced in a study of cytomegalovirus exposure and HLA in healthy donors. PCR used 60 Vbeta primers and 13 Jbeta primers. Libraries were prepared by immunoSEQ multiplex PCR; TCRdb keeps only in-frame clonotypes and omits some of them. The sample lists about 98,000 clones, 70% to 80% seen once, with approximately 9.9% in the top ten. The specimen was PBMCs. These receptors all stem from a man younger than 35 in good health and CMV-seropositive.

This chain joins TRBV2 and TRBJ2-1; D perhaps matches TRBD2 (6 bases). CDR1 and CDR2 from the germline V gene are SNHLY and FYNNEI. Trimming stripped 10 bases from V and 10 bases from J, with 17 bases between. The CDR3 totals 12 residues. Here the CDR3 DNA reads TGTGCCATCCGCCCCACGCGGGGCGAGCAGTTCTTC. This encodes CAIRPTRGEQFF.

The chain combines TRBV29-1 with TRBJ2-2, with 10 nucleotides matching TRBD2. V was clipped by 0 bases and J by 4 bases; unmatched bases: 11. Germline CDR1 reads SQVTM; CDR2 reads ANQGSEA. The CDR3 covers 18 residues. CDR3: CSVEDRGAGGPGTGELFF. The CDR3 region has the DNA TGCAGCGTTGAAGATCGGGGAGCGGGGGGGCCGGGCACCGGGGAGCTGTTTTTT.

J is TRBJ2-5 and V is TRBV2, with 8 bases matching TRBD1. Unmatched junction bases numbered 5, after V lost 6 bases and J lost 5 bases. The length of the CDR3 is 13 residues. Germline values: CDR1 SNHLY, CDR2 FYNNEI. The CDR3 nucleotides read TGTGCCAGCAGGGCTGACAGGGGCGAGACCCAGTACTTC. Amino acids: CASRADRGETQYF.

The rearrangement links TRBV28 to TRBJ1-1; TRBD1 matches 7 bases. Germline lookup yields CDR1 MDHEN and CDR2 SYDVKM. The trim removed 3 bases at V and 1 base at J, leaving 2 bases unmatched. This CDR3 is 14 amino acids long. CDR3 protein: CASSFRGQNTEAFF. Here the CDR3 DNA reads TGTGCCAGCAGTTTTAGGGGGCAGAACACTGAAGCTTTCTTT.

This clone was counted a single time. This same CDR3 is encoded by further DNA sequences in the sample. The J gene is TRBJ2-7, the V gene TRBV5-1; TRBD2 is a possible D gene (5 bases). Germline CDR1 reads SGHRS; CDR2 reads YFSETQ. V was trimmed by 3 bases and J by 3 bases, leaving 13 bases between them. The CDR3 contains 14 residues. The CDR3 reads CASSWTGEGYEQYF. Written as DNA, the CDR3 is TGCGCCAGCAGCTGGACTGGTGAGGGCTACGAGCAGTACTTC.

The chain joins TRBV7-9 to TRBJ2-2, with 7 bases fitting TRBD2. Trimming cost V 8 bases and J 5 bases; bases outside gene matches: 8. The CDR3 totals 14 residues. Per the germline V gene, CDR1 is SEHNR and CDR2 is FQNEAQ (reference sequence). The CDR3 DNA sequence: TGTGCCAGCTCCTCGGGGGGTAGTACCGGGGAGCTGTTTTTT. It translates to CASSSGGSTGELFF.

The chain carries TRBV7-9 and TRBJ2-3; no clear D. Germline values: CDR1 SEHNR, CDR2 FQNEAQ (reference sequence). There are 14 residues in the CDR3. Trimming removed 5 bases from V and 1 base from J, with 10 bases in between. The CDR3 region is CASSPPRGTDTQYF. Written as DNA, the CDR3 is TGTGCCAGCAGCCCCCCCCGGGGCACAGATACGCAGTATTTT.

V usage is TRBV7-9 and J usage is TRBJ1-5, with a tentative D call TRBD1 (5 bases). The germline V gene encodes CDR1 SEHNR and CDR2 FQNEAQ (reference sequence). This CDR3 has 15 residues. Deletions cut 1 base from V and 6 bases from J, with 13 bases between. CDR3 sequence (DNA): TGTGCCAGCAGCTTAGAAGCAGGGTACGGTCAGCCCCAGCATTTT. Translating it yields CASSLEAGYGQPQHF.

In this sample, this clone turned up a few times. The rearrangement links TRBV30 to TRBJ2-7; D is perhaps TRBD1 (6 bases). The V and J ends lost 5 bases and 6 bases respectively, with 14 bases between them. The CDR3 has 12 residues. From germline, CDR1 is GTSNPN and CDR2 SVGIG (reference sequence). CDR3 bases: TGTGCCTGGCAGCTCGACAGGTTCGAGCAGTACTTC. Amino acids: CAWQLDRFEQYF.

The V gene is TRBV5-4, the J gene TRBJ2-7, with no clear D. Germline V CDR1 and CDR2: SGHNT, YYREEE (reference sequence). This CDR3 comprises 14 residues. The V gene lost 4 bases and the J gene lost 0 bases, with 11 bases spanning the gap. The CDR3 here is CASSHEQHSYEQYF. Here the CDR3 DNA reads TGTGCCAGCAGCCATGAACAGCACTCCTACGAGCAGTACTTC.

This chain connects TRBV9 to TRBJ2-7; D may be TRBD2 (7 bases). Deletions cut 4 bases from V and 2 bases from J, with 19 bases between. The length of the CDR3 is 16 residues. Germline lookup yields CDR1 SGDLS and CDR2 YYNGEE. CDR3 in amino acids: CASSPGGRGATYEQYF. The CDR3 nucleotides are TGTGCCAGCAGCCCCGGGGGGAGGGGGGCTACCTACGAGCAGTACTTC.

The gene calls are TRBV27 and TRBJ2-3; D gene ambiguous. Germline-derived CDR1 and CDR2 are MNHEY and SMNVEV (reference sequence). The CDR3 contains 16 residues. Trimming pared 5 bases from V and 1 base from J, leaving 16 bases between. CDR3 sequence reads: CASSPIAVSGTDTQYF. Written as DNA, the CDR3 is TGTGCCAGCAGTCCCATAGCAGTGAGTGGCACAGATACGCAGTATTTT.

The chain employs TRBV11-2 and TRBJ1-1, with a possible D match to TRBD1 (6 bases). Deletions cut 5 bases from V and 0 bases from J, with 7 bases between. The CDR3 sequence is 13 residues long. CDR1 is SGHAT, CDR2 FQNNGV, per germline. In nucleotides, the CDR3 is TGTGCCAGCAGCGACAGGTTGAACACTGAAGCTTTCTTT. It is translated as CASSDRLNTEAFF.

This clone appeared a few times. The CDR3 loop reads CASRPGTGGEKLFF. The DNA for the CDR3 is TGTGCCAGCAGGCCCGGGACAGGCGGTGAAAAACTGTTTTTT. V usage is TRBV7-2 and J usage is TRBJ1-4; 8 bases are a match to TRBD1. J gave up 7 bases and V 6 bases, and 7 bases lay outside the gene matches. In germline, CDR1 is SGHTA, CDR2 FQGNSA. This CDR3 has 14 amino acids.

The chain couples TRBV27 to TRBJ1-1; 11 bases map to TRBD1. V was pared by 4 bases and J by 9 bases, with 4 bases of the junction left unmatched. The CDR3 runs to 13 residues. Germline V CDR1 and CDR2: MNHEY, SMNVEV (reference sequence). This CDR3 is CASSWDRGGQAFF. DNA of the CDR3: TGTGCCAGCAGTTGGGACAGGGGGGGACAAGCTTTCTTT.

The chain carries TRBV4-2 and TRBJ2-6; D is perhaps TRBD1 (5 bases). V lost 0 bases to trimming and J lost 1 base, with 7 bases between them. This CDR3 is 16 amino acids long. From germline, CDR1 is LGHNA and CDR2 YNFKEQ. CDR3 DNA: TGTGCCAGCAGCCAAGATGGGGCATCTGGGGCCAACGTCCTGACTTTC. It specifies CASSQDGASGANVLTF.

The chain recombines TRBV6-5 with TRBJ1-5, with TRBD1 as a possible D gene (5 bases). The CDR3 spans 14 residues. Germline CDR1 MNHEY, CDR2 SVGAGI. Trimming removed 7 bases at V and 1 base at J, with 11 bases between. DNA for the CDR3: TGTGCCAGCAACAAAAGACAGAGCAATCAGCCCCAGCATTTT. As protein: CASNKRQSNQPQHF.

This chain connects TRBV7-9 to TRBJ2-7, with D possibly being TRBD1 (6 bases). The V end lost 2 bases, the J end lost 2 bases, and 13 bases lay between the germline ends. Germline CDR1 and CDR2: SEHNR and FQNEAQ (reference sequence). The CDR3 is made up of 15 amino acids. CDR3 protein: CASSLTTGRTYEQYF. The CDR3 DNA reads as TGTGCCAGCAGCTTAACGACAGGAAGAACCTACGAGCAGTACTTC. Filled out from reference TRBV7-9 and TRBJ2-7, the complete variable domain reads DTGVSQNPRHKITKRGQNVTFRCDPISEHNRLYWYRQTLGQGPEFLTYFQNEAQLEKSRLLSDRFSAERPKGSFSTLEIQRTEQGDSAMYLCASSLTTGRTYEQYFGPGTRLTVT.

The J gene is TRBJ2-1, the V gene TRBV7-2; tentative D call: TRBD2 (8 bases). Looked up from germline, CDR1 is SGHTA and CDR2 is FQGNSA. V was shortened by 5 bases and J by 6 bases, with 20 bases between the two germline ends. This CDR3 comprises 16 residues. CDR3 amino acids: CASSRGQRGLGNEQFF. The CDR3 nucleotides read TGTGCCAGCAGCCGGGGACAGCGGGGGCTGGGCAATGAGCAGTTCTTC.

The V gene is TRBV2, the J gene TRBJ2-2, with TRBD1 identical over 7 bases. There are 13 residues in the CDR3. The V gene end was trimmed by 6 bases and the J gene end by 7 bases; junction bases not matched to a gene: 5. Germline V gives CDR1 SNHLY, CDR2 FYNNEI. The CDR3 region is CASRYGTDGELFF. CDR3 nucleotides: TGTGCCAGCAGATATGGGACAGACGGGGAGCTGTTTTTT.